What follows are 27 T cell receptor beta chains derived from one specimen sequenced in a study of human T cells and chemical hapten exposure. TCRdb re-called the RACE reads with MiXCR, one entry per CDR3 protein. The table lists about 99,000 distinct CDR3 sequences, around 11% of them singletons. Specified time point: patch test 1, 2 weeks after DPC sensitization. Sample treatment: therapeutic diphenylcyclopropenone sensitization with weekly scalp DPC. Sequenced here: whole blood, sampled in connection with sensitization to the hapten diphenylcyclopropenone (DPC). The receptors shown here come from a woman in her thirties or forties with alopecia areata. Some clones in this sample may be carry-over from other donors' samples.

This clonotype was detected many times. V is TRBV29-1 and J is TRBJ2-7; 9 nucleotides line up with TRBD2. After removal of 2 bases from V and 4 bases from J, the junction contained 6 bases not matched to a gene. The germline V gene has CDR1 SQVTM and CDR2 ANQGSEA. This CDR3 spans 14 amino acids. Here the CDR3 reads CSVESLAGRYEQYF. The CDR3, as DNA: TGCAGCGTTGAATCGCTAGCGGGGCGTTACGAGCAGTACTTC.

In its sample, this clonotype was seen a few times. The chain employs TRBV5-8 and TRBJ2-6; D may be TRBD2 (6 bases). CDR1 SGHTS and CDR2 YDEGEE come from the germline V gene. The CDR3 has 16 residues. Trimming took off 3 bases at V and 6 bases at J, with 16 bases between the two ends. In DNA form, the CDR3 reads TGTGCCAGCAGCTGGGGACTCCCTCTCAAGGCCAACGTCCTGACTTTC. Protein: CASSWGLPLKANVLTF. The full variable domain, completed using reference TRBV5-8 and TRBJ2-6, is EAGVTQSPTHLIKTRGQQATLRCSPISGHTSVYWYQQALGLGLQFLLWYDEGEERNRGNFPPRFSGRQFPNYSSELNVNALELEDSALYLCASSWGLPLKANVLTFGAGSRLTVL.

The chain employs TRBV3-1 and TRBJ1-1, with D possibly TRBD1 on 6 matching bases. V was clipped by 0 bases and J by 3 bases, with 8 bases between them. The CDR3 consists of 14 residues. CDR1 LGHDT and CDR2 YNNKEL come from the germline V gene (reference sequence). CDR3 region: CASSQEGGDTEAFF. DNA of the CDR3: TGTGCCAGCAGCCAAGAAGGGGGGGACACTGAAGCTTTCTTT.

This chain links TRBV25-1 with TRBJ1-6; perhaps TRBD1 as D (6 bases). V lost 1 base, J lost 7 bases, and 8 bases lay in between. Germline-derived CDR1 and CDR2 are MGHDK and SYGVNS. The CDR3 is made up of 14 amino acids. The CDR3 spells CASSESQGNSPLHF. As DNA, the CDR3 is TGTGCCAGCAGTGAATCCCAGGGGAATTCACCCCTCCACTTT.

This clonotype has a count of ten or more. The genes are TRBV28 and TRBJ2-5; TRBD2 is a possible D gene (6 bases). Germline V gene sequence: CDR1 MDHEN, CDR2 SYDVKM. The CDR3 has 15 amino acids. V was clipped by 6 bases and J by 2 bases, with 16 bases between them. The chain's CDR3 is CASSLAPSAQETQYF. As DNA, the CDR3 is TGTGCCAGCAGCCTAGCCCCTAGCGCTCAAGAGACCCAGTACTTC.

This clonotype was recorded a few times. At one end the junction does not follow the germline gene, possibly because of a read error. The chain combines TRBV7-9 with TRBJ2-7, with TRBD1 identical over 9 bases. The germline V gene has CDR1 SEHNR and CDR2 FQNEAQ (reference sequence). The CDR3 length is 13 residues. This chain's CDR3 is CASSLEPQGARHF. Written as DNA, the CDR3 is TGTGCCAGCAGCCTGGAGCCACAGGGGGCTCGGCACTTC.

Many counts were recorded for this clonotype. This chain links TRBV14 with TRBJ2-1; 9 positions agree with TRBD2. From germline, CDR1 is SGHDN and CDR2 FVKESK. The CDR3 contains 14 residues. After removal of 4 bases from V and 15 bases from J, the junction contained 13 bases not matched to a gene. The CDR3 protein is CASSPGVSGSNPFF. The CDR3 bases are TGTGCCAGCAGCCCGGGGGTTAGCGGGAGCAATCCGTTCTTC.

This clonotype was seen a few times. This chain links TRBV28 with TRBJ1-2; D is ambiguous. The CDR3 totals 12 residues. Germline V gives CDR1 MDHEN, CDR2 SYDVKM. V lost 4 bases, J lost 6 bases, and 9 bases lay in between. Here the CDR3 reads CASSSSENGYTF. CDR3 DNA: TGTGCCAGCAGTTCCTCCGAAAATGGCTACACCTTC.

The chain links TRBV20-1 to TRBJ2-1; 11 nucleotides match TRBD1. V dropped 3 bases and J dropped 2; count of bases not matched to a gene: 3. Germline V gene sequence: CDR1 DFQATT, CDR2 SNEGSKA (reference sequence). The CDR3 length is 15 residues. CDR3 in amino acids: CSARRTGGTYNEQFF. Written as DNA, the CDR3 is TGCAGTGCTAGGCGGACAGGGGGCACCTACAATGAGCAGTTCTTC.

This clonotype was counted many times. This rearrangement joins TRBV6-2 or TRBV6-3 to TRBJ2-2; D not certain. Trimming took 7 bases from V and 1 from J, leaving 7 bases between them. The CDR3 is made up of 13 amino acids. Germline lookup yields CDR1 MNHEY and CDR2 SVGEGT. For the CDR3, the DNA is TGTGCCAGCAAGGACGAGAACACCGGGGAGCTGTTTTTT. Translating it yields CASKDENTGELFF.

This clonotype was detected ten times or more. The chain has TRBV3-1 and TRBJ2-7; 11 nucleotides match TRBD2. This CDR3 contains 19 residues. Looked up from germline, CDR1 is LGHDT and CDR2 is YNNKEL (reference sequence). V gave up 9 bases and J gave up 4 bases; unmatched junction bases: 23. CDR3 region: CARILTLGPTGLAVYEQYF. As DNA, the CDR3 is TGTGCCAGGATTCTCACCCTGGGACCTACGGGACTAGCGGTTTACGAGCAGTACTTC.

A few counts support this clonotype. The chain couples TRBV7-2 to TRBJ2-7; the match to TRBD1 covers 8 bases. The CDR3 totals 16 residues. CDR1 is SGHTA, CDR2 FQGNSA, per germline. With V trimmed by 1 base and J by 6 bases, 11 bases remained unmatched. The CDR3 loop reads CASSLVPGQALGEQYF. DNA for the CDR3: TGTGCCAGCAGCTTAGTTCCGGGACAGGCCCTTGGCGAGCAGTACTTC.

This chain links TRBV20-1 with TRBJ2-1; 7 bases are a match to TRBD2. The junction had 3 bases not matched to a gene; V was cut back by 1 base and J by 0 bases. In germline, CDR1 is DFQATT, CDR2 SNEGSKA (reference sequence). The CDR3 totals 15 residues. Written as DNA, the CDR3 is TGCAGTGCTAGAGTAGGCGGGAGCTCCTACAATGAGCAGTTCTTC. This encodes CSARVGGSSYNEQFF.

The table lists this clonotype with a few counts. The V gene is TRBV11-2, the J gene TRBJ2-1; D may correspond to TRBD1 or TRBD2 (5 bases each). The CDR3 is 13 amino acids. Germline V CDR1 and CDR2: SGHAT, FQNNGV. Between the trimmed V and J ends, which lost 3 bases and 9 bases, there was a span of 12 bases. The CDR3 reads CASSLGVRSEQFF. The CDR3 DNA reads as TGTGCCAGCAGCTTGGGGGTGAGGAGTGAGCAGTTCTTC.

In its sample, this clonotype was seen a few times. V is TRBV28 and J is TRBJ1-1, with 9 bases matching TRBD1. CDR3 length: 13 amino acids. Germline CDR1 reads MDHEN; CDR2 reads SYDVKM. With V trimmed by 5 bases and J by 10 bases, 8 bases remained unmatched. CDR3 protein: CASSGTGKVRAFF. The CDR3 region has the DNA TGTGCCAGCAGTGGGACAGGGAAGGTGAGAGCTTTCTTT.

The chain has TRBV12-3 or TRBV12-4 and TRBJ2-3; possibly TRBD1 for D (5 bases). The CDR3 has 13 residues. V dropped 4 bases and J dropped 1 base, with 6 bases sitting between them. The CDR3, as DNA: TGTGCCAGCAGTTCGACAGGCACAGATACGCAGTATTTT. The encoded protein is CASSSTGTDTQYF.

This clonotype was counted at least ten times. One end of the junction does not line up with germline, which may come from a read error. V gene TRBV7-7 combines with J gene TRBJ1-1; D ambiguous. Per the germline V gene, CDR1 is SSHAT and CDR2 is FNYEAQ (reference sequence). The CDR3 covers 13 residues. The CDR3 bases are TGTGCTAGCAGCTTAGGCAAGAACACTGAAGCTTTCTTT. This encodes CASSLGKNTEAFF.

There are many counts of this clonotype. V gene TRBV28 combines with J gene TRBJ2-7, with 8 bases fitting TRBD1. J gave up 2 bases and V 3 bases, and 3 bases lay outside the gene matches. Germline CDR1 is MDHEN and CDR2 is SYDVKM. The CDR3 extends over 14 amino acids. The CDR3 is CASSLTGETYEQYF. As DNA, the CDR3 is TGTGCCAGCAGTTTGACAGGGGAGACCTACGAGCAGTACTTC.

The CDR3 coding sequence is TGTGCCAGCAGTTTACAGCTAGCGGGACAAGAGACCCAGTACTTC. This codes for CASSLQLAGQETQYF. V and J are TRBV28 and TRBJ2-5; TRBD2 matches 9 bases. V was pared by 2 bases and J by 2 bases, with 3 bases of the junction left unmatched. The CDR3 sequence is 15 residues long. The germline V gene encodes CDR1 MDHEN and CDR2 SYDVKM.

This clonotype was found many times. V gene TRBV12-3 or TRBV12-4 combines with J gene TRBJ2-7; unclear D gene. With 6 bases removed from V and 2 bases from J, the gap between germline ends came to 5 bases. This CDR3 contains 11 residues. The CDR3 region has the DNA TGTGCCAGCAGCCGCGCCTACGAGCAGTACTTC. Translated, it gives CASSRAYEQYF.

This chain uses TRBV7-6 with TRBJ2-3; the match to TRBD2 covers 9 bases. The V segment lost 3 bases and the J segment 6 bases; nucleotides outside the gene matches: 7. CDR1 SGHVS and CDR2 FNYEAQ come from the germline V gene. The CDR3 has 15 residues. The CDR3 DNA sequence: TGTGCCAGCAGCTTCATAGCGGGAGAGTCGGATACGCAGTATTTT. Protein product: CASSFIAGESDTQYF.

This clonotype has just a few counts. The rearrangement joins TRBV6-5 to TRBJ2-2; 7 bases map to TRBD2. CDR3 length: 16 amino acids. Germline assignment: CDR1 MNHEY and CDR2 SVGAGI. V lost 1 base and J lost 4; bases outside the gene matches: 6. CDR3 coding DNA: TGTGCCAGCAGTTACTTTGCGGGAGACCCCACCGGGGAGCTGTTTTTT. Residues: CASSYFAGDPTGELFF.

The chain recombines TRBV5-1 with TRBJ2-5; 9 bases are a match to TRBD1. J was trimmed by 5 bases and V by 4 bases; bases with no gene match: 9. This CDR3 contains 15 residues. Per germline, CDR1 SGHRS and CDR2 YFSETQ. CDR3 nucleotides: TGCGCCAGCAGCGCCCTGACAGGGGGTATTGAGACCCAGTACTTC. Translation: CASSALTGGIETQYF. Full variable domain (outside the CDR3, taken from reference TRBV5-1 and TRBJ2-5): KAGVTQTPRYLIKTRGQQVTLSCSPISGHRSVSWYQQTPGQGLQFLFEYFSETQRNKGNFPGRFSGRQFSNSRSEMNVSTLELGDSALYLCASSALTGGIETQYFGPGTRLLVL.

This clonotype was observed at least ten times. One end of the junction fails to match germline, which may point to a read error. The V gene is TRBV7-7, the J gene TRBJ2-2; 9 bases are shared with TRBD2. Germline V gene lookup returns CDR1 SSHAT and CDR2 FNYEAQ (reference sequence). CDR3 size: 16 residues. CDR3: CASSQTSGVGTGELFF. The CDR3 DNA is TGTGCTAGCAGCCAGACTAGCGGCGTTGGCACCGGGGAGCTGTTTTTT.

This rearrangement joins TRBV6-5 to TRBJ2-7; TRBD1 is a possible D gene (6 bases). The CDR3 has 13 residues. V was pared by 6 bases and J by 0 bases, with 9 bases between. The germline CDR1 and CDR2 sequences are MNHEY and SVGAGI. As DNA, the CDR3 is TGTGCCAGCAGATTAGGGGGCTCCTACGAGCAGTACTTC. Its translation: CASRLGGSYEQYF.

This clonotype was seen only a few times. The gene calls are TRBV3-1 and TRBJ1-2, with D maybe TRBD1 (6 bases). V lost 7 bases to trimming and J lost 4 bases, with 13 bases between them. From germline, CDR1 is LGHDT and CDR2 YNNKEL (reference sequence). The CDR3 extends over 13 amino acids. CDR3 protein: CASTETGAYGYTF. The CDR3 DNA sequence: TGTGCCAGCACCGAGACAGGTGCCTATGGCTACACCTTC.

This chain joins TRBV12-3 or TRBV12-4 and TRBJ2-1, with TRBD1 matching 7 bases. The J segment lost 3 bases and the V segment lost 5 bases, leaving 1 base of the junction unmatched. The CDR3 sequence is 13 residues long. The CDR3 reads CASSRDSYNEQFF. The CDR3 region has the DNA TGTGCCAGCAGTAGGGACAGCTACAATGAGCAGTTCTTC.